One TCR beta chain is described in this entry. The sample originates from a study of control samples from healthy donors and cancer patients. The table came from immunoSEQ multiplex PCR; TCRdb's copy has only in-frame clones and leaves some out. The table shows approximately 110,000 clones, with roughly nine tenths occurring only once. Germline V lookup: CDR1 SEHNR, CDR2 FQNEAQ (reference sequence). This CDR3 is built from 16 residues. The V and J ends lost 5 bases and 7 bases, in that order; junction bases with no gene match: 14. This rearrangement joins TRBV7-9 to TRBJ2-3; 8 positions match TRBD2. Sequencing used blood. The receptor was isolated from a woman under 30 in good health. CDR3 region: CASSPRGGGPGHTQYF. The CDR3 nucleotides read TGTGCCAGCAGCCCCCGGGGGGGCGGGCCGGGGCATACGCAGTATTTT.